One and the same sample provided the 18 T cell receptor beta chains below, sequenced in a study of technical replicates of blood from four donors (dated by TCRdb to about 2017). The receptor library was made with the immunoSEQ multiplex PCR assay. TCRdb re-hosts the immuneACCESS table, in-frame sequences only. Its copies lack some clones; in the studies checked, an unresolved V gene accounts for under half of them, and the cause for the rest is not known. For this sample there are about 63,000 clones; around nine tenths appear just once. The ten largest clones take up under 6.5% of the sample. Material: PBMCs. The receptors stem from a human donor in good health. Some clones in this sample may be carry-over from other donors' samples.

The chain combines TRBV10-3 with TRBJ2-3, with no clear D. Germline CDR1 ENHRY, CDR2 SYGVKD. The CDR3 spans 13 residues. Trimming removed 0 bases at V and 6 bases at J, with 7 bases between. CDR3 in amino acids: CAISESGRDTQYF. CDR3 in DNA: TGTGCCATCAGTGAGTCGGGCAGGGATACGCAGTATTTT.

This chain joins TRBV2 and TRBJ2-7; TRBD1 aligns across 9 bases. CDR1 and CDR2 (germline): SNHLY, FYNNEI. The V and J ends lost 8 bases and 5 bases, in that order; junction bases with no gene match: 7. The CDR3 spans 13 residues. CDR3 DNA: TGTGCCAGCGAAAGGGACAGGGCCGACGAGCAGTACTTC. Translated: CASERDRADEQYF.

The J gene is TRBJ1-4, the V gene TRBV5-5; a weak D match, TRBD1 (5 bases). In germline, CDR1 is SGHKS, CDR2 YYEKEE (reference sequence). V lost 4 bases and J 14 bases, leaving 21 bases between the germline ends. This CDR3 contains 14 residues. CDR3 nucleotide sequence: TGTGCCAGCAGCCCCCGGGGGGGGAGGGATTTGCTGTTTTTT. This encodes CASSPRGGRDLLFF. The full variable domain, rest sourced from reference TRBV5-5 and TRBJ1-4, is DAGVTQSPTHLIKTRGQQVTLRCSPISGHKSVSWYQQVLGQGPQFIFQYYEKEERGRGNFPDRFSARQFPNYSSELNVNALLLGDSALYLCASSPRGGRDLLFFGSGTQLSVL.

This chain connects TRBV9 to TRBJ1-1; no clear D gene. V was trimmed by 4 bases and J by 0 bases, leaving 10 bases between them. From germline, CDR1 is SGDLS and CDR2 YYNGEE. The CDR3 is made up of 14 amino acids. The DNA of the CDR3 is TGTGCCAGCAGCCCGGAGACCGTGAACACTGAAGCTTTCTTT. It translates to CASSPETVNTEAFF.

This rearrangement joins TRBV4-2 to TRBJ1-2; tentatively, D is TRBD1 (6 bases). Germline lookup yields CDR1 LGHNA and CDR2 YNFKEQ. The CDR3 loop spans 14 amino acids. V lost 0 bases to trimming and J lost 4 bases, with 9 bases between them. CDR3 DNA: TGTGCCAGCAGCCAAGAAAACAGGGCCTATGGCTACACCTTC. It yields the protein CASSQENRAYGYTF.

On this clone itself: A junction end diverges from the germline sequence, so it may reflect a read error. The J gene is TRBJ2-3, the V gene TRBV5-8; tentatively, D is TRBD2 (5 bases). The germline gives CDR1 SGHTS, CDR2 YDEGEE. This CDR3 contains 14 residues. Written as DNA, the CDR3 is TGTGCCAGCAGCTCTACGGACTCCCGGGATATTTCGGATTTT. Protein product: CASSSTDSRDISDF. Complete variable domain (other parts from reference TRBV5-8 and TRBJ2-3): EAGVTQSPTHLIKTRGQQATLRCSPISGHTSVYWYQQALGLGLQFLLWYDEGEERNRGNFPPRFSGRQFPNYSSELNVNALELEDSALYLCASSSTDSRDISDFGPGTRLTVL.

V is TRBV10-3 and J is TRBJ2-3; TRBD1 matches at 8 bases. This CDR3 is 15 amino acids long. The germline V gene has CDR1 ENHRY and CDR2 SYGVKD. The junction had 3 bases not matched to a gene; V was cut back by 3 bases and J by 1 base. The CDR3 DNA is TGTGCCATCAGTGATAAGGACAGGGGCACAGATACGCAGTATTTT. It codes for CAISDKDRGTDTQYF.

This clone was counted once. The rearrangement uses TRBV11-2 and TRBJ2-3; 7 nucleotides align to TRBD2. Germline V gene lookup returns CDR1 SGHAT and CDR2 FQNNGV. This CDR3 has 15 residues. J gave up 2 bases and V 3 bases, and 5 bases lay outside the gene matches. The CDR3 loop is CASSLDGRPTDTQYF. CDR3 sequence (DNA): TGTGCCAGCAGCTTGGACGGGAGGCCCACAGATACGCAGTATTTT.

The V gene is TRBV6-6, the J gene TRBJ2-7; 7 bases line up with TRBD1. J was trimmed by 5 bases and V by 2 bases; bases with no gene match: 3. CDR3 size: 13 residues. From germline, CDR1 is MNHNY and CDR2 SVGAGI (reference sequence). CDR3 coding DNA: TGTGCCAGCAGTTACCAACAGGGGAACGAGCAGTACTTC. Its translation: CASSYQQGNEQYF.

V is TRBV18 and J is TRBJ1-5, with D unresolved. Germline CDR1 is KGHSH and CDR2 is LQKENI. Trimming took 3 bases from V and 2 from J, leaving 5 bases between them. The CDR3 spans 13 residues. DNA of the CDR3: TGTGCCAGCTCACCGGGAGGCAATCAGCCCCAGCATTTT. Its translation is CASSPGGNQPQHF.

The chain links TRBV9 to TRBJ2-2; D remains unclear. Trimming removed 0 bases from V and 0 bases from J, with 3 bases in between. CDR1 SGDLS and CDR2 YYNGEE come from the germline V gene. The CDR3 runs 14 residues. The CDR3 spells CASSVAANTGELFF. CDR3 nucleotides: TGTGCCAGCAGCGTAGCAGCGAACACCGGGGAGCTGTTTTTT.

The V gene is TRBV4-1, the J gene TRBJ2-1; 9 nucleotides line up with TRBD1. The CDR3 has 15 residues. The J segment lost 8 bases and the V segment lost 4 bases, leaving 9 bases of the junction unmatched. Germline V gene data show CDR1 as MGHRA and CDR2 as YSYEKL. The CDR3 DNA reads TGCGCCAGCAGCCCAATACAGGGGGCGCAGGATGAGCAGTTCTTC. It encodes CASSPIQGAQDEQFF.

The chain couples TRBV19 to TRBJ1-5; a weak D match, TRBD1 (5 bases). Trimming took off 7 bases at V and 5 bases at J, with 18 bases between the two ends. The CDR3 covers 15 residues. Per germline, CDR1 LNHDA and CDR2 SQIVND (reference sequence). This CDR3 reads CASTEVGGDDQPQHF. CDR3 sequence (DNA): TGTGCCAGTACTGAGGTCGGGGGGGACGATCAGCCCCAGCATTTT.

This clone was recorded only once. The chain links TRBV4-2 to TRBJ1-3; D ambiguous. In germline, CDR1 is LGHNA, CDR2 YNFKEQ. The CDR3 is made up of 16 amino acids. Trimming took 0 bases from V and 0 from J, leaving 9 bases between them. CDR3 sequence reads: CASSQDRRNSGNTIYF. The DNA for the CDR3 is TGTGCCAGCAGCCAAGATAGGAGGAACTCTGGAAACACCATATATTTT.

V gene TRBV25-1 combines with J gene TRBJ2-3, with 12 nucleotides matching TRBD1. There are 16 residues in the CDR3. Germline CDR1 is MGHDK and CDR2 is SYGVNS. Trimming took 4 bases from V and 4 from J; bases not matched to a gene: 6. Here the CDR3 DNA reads TGTGCCAGCAGTGCTCCGGGACAGGGGGCCCCAGATACGCAGTATTTT. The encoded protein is CASSAPGQGAPDTQYF. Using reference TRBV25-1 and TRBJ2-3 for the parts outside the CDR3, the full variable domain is EADIYQTPRYLVIGTGKKITLECSQTMGHDKMYWYQQDPGMELHLIHYSYGVNSTEKGDLSSESTVSRIRTEHFPLTLESARPSHTSQYLCASSAPGQGAPDTQYFGPGTRLTVL.

CDR3 region: CASSPTSGSGGYEQYF. The CDR3 DNA reads as TGTGCCAGCAGCCCCACTTCCGGTAGCGGGGGCTACGAGCAGTACTTC. The chain links TRBV13 to TRBJ2-7; 9 positions match TRBD2. The germline V gene encodes CDR1 PRHDT and CDR2 FYEKMQ (reference sequence). V gave up 5 bases and J gave up 3 bases; unmatched junction bases: 11. This CDR3 region has 16 residues. Based on the CDR3 plus reference TRBV13 and TRBJ2-7, the full variable domain is AAGVIQSPRHLIKEKRETATLKCYPIPRHDTVYWYQQGPGQDPQFLISFYEKMQSDKGSIPDRFSAQQFSDYHSELNMSSLELGDSALYFCASSPTSGSGGYEQYFGPGTRLTVT.

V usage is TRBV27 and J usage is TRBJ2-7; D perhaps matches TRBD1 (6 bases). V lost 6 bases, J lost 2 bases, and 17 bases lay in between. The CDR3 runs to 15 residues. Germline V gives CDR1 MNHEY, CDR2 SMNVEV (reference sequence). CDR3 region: CASSPATGFTYEQYF. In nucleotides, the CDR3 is TGTGCCAGCAGCCCGGCGACAGGCTTTACCTACGAGCAGTACTTC.

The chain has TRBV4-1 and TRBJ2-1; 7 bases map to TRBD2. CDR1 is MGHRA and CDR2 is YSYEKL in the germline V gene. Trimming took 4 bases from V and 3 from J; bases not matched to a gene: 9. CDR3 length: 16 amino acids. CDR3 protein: CASSPRFGTNYNEQFF. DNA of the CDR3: TGCGCCAGCAGCCCCCGGTTCGGGACTAACTACAATGAGCAGTTCTTC.